This T cell receptor (beta chain) was sequenced for a study of cytomegalovirus exposure and HLA in healthy donors. General study findings and limits: About 87% or about 30% of the time was how often most TCR beta V segments were productive, according to an earlier analysis.

PCR used 60 Vbeta primers and 13 Jbeta primers. Assay used: immunoSEQ multiplex PCR; TCRdb lists only in-frame clones, some missing. The sample contains tens of thousands of clones, more than 70% of which appear only once. Healthy donors of bone marrow made up the group. As regards this clone: What it binds is not known.

The CDR3 totals 11 residues. V was trimmed by 8 bases and J by 7 bases, leaving 12 bases between them. Germline-derived CDR1 and CDR2 are MRHNA and SNTAGT. This rearrangement joins TRBV6-4 to TRBJ2-7; possible D gene TRBD1, 7 bases. Sequences were obtained from PBMCs. This sequence originates from a woman aged 40-49 years in good health and CMV-seropositive. The CDR3: CASQTGREQYF. The CDR3 DNA reads TGTGCCAGCCAGACAGGGAGGGAGCAGTACTTC.